This T cell receptor (beta chain) was identified in a study of blood T cell repertoires in COVID-19. Across the study: The samples span acute and convalescent COVID-19 from the United States, Italy and Spain.

V was pared by 5 bases and J by 2 bases, with 3 bases of the junction left unmatched. The germline CDR1 and CDR2 sequences are SGHDT and YYEEEE. This CDR3 is 13 amino acids long. The assay was immunoSEQ multiplex PCR, and TCRdb's table has in-frame clones only and misses some. The table lists a few hundred thousand clones, about nine tenths of them singletons. The sample was PBMCs or T cells enriched from blood (not recorded which). The V call is TRBV5-6, the J call TRBJ1-2; 7 nucleotides agree with TRBD1. The receptor comes from a woman aged 25 to 45 who had recovered from COVID-19. CDR3 DNA sequence: TGTGCCAGCAGGGAGGGACAGAACTATGGCTACACCTTC. Protein: CASREGQNYGYTF.